This section outlines one T cell receptor (beta chain) sequence together with its context. The data were obtained in a study of blood T cell repertoires in COVID-19. Germline CDR1 reads SGDLS; CDR2 reads YYNGEE. Trimming pared 0 bases from V and 0 bases from J, leaving 10 bases between. This CDR3 is built from 16 residues. Method: immunoSEQ multiplex PCR; TCRdb's copy keeps in-frame clones and lacks some. The data show tens of thousands of clones, 80% to 85% seen once. This TCR derives from a human donor in a cohort sampled during active or convalescent COVID-19. The chain links TRBV9 to TRBJ2-1; perhaps TRBD1 as D (6 bases). Sequencing was carried out using peripheral blood. The CDR3 DNA reads as TGTGCCAGCAGCGTAGATCAGGGGCACTCCTACAATGAGCAGTTCTTC. Translation gives CASSVDQGHSYNEQFF.